This TCR beta chain came from a study of cytomegalovirus exposure and HLA in healthy donors (dated by TCRdb to 2016 to 2017). About the study as a whole: According to an earlier analysis of around 600 of the donors, about 190 million T cells yielded some 120 million unique TCR beta sequences and 276 Gb of sequence data. Approximately 300 gigabases of sequencing data and 75 million to 85 million unique TCR sequences made up an early release that covered fewer than 650 HLA-typed donors. The genetic ancestry cluster associated with self-reported Caucasian donors included 65% to 90% of the roughly 390 genotyped donors. The study aimed to test whether cataloging public T cell receptors could reveal signatures of past pathogen exposure. The study used immunosequencing to profile the T cell repertoires of around 600 subjects and linked those repertoires to cytomegalovirus serostatus. Along with the roughly 710-subject first cohort, a separate validation cohort of roughly 110 different subjects was used. To predict cytomegalovirus infection status, the study combined high-throughput TCR immunosequencing, statistical association of individual TCRs with disease status, and machine learning. In a later analysis, previously published TCR beta repertoires from several hundred donors were re-analyzed and high-resolution HLA genotyping was added so that TCR occurrence patterns could be studied. In the later analysis, no new phenotypic data were used to find candidate immune exposures; instead, reliance was placed on TCR beta sequences and their occurrence across donors. An earlier analysis of approximately 630 of the donors applied high-throughput TCR beta sequencing to assess whether each TCR beta V gene segment acted as functional or pseudogenic. Alongside the repertoire data, information on donor age, sex, ethnicity and CMV serostatus was compiled. Genome-wide SNP genotypes for about 60% of the roughly 670 donors were used in a later genetic analysis, which treated that subset as a discovery cohort. Every discovery cohort repertoire had been produced on one sequencing platform. HLA typing included class I and class II loci at four-digit resolution. Typing coverage varied by locus: about 620-630 donors for A, B, C, DRB1 and DQB1; 522 for DQA1; some 610 for DPA1; around 450 for DPB1. Several DR-DQ haplotypes were handled as single units for association and clustering because linkage in the cohort was strong. Across 398 genotyped donors of the cohort, an average of approximately 220,000 unique TCR beta nucleotide sequences per donor were sequenced, and roughly 18% of those sequences were non-productive.

The protocol used for the library was the immunoSEQ multiplex PCR assay. A mixture of 60 forward primers for TCR Vbeta segments and 13 reverse primers for TCR Jbeta segments was used in the multiplex PCR. A multiplex PCR assay on genomic DNA amplified the CDR3 region of rearranged TCR beta genes. Amplified TCR beta libraries were sequenced as 87-base-pair reads on the Illumina HiSeq System. Under the source paper's analysis protocol: In a later analysis, 80 million or so unique TCR beta chains were counted across the approximately 670 repertoires, and about 9.9 million of these chains were shared by at least two donors. A nearest-neighbor algorithm error-corrected the raw reads and collapsed the reads into unique sequences, merging closely related sequences to remove PCR and sequencing errors. To assign V, D and J gene segments, CDR3 sequences were aligned to IMGT reference sequences. For a sequence to be retained, a match of at least six nucleotides to both a V gene segment and a J gene segment was required. A rearrangement counted as productive if the CDR3 had no stop codons and remained in frame with V and J, and every other rearrangement counted as non-productive. Following IMGT convention, CDR3 was defined as the stretch from the second conserved V-encoded cysteine up to the conserved J-encoded phenylalanine. In an earlier analysis of around 540 of the donors, sequences lacking an unambiguous match to a single V gene segment were excluded. In an earlier analysis of approximately 610 of the donors, V segments were called functional above 56.7% productive rearrangements and were called segregating when the between-donor standard deviation exceeded 5%. A statistical classification framework was developed to diagnose cytomegalovirus status using the catalog of TCR beta chain sequences. V and J gene assignment, in a later analysis, came from comparing TCR nucleotide sequences with IMGT/GENE-DB human TR gene sequences. A later analysis assigned CDR3 sequences and most-parsimonious VDJ recombination scenarios with the TCRdist pipeline. In a later analysis, each TCR beta chain was defined by its CDR3 amino acid sequence together with its V-gene family, and reads lacking a unique V-gene family were excluded. As a way to deal with suspected cross-contamination and a sequencing artifact, a later analysis dropped 450 to 600 nucleotide sequences that were highly shared and had low generation probability. A later analysis calculated a clonal expansion index for each public chain from normalized within-repertoire ranks of inferred template counts. A later analysis computed generation probabilities with a VDJ recombination model fitted to out-of-frame rearrangements, and checked the results against IGoR. Hypergeometric tests were used in a later analysis to score TCR-TCR, TCR-HLA and TCR-CMV co-occurrence, with a repertoire-size bias correction applied to the TCR pairs. A later analysis estimated false discovery rates by permuting HLA or CMV assignments 20 times. In a later analysis, co-occurring TCRs were grouped with DBSCAN, and TCRdist sequence similarity was added when clustering was performed within HLA-allele-positive subsets. For co-occurrence clustering, repertoires with fewer than 30,000 or more than 120,000 public chains were excluded, along with roughly 5 repertoires with anomalous nucleotide sharing. Held by TCRdb, this immuneACCESS table contains in-frame sequences only and omits some clones. Under half of the omission traces to an unresolved V gene where checked; the cause of the rest is unknown. That table furnishes V, J and clone size, whereas the DNA furnished D and trimming. The sample table on file contains around 52,000 clones. The ten largest clones represent about 10% of the sample.

In total, around 600 healthy bone marrow donors made up the cohort. At the time of sampling, all cohort members were nominally healthy, though unrecorded immune exposures were likely present. The donor tested CMV seropositive and was one of the 289 seropositive cohort members. A peripheral blood sample was collected from each donor, and TCR beta sequencing was performed on peripheral blood mononuclear cells. Genomic DNA extraction from the blood cell samples was performed with the Qiagen DNeasy Blood Extraction Kit. Concerning this clone: No antigen is known for it.

V is cut back by 3 bases and J by 11 bases, with 9 bases in the junction unmatched. There are 14 amino acids in the CDR3, from cysteine to phenylalanine inclusive. The CDR3 DNA has 42 bases and is translated from base 1. CDR1 and CDR2, looked up from the germline V gene, are LGHNA and YNFKEQ. Here is what the overall study found, with its caveats: Some IMGT-functional V segments, including TRBV6-2 and TRBV6-3, could not be told apart with the 87-base-pair reads, so those segments were excluded. Roughly uniform sequencing depth across donors was assumed in presence/absence analyses, although this assumption may not hold. Several of the top co-occurrence clusters appeared to be linked to parvovirus B19, influenza, CMV and Epstein-Barr virus, according to a later analysis. A cluster of highly shared sequence variants was judged likely to be a technical artifact of the sequencing pipeline. V-gene and J-gene trimming of TCR beta chains was associated with a missense DCLRE1C variant in a later genetic analysis, and the association was replicated in an independent cohort. Compared with equally common non-associated chains, HLA-associated TCR beta chains in a later analysis were more clonally expanded and had lower generation probabilities. It was suggested by the authors that the approach could potentially be generalized to other disease states and immunological phenotypes. In a later analysis, around 17,000 TCR beta sequences were associated with specific HLA alleles at a false discovery rate of 0.05. A later analysis found that TCR association rates varied across HLA loci, with DRB1 alleles showing the most associated TCRs and HLA-C alleles the fewest. Correlated functional status among segregating V segments might be attributable to linkage disequilibrium, but an unknown experimental factor could not be ruled out. Because counts were too low, around 18 rarely observed V segments, including chromosome 9 orphons, were left out of the earlier analysis of over 550 of the donors. A further reported finding was that TCR beta sequences accurately predicted the HLA-A and HLA-B alleles for most subjects in the first cohort. The study listed 164 TCR beta chains as associated with cytomegalovirus. A later analysis found that most CMV-associated TCR beta chains appeared HLA-restricted, with HLA associations seemingly driven largely by CMV exposure. The classifier was reported to diagnose cytomegalovirus status with high specificity and sensitivity in both the original and validation cohorts. Because HLA typing was missing for some donors at each locus, association tests included only the typed subset. Strong co-occurrence of HLA alleles, especially DR and DQ, made assigning TCR associations to individual alleles difficult. A later genetic analysis reported fewer N-insertions in productive TCRs among donors in an Asian-associated ancestry cluster than the approximately 670-donor mean. Broadly in line with IMGT annotations, most TCR beta V segments showed up in productive rearrangements about 90% or about 30% of the time in an earlier analysis of some 590 of the donors. Most TCR sequences were seen in very few donors, while some public TCRs were found in many individuals. The cohort was sequenced for TCR beta chains only, and without alpha or paired-chain data the features that could be detected were limited. Immune exposure information for the cohort was limited to CMV serostatus. In vitro tests confirmed that a few of the cytomegalovirus-associated TCR beta chains recognize cytomegalovirus antigens.

Sequencing was carried out using PBMCs. The rearrangement combines TRBV4-2 with TRBJ1-1, and 10 junctional nucleotides match TRBD1. The source of this sequence is a woman between 45 and 65 years old in good health and CMV-seropositive. CDR3 protein: CASSQPGQGRVAFF. The nucleotide sequence is given as TGTGCCAGCAGCCAGCCGGGACAGGGGAGGGTTGCTTTCTTT.